This T cell receptor beta chain was sequenced during a study of T cells in Graves' hyperthyroidism and ophthalmopathy (dated by TCRdb to about 2019). About the study as a whole: Peripheral blood samples were taken at initial diagnosis, before any treatment was given. To identify TCR V-J signatures that set the groups apart, the researchers used a discovery cohort of 100 patients, made up of 40 to 45 with Graves' ophthalmopathy and some 58 with stable Graves' hyperthyroidism. Prospective prediction of ophthalmopathy was tested in an independent validation cohort of 18 to 20 hyperthyroidism patients and 17 patients who later progressed to ophthalmopathy. The 100 discovery patients were randomly split 7:3 into training and test sets. In addition, the study compared T-cell repertoires in thyroid tissue and in blood from a handful of Graves' hyperthyroidism patients. Following sampling, methimazole starting at 30 mg daily was given to hyperthyroidism patients, and high-dose intravenous methylprednisolone was given to ophthalmopathy patients. According to the paper, TCR Vbeta CDR3 sequencing was carried out on 135 peripheral blood samples, which came from 40 to 45 ophthalmopathy, roughly 75 hyperthyroidism and roughly 17 progressor patients.

Notes on this clonotype: The target of this receptor is not known. A read error may explain this, as a much larger clone is one base away. It is likely a read error, because the conserved phenylalanine at the end of the CDR3 is missing.

Hyperthyroidism patients were aged 18 to 65 years and newly diagnosed, with disease duration of less than 2 months. Any patient with an uncontrolled infection, another autoimmune disease, pregnancy or lactation was excluded. Clinical symptoms, serum thyroxine and TRAb, thyroid ultrasound, and orbital computed tomography formed the basis for the diagnoses. Blood from progressor patients was drawn when they were first diagnosed with hyperthyroidism, before any ophthalmopathy symptoms appeared. Ficoll-Paque density gradient centrifugation was used to isolate PBMCs from approximately 10 ml of fresh peripheral blood. Progressor patients were first diagnosed with Graves' hyperthyroidism and then developed ophthalmopathy during follow-up. Trizol reagent was used to extract total RNA, and RNA quality was then checked on an Agilent 2100 Bioanalyzer. Findings and caveats that apply to the study as a whole: During validation, the model predicted progression to ophthalmopathy a median of around 6 months ahead of onset, with roughly 65% sensitivity and 72% to 80% specificity. No statistical method was used to set the sample size in advance, and investigators knew the group allocation. Blood samples also contained most of the expanded thyroid clonotypes (frequency above 0.001), which suggests that blood repertoires may reflect thyroid immune responses. In cross-validation, a model built on a 13 V-J signature told ophthalmopathy apart from stable hyperthyroidism with approximately 90% sensitivity and around 81% specificity, and in testing the same model reached 80%/75%.

TCR beta CDR3 regions were amplified from RNA transcripts. The first round of RT-PCR for the TCR CDR3 was performed with the HTBI primer set and the Qiagen OneStep RT-PCR kit. The libraries were constructed in a second round of multiplex PCR and then size-selected and purified. Paired-end sequencing of the libraries was performed with 100 bp reads on an Illumina HiSeq2000. From the authors' description of their analysis: SOAPnuke was used to process the raw data, with reads discarded if the reads contained adapters or uncalled bases, had a mean Phred below 15, or lacked an exact constant-primer or identifier match. COPE v1.2.5 was used to merge the high-quality paired reads, and each unique nucleotide sequence was defined as a clonotype. MiTCR v1.1 was used to align clonotypes to the IMGT TRBV, TRBD and TRBJ reference segments. The analysis included only V-J combinations with a frequency above 0.0001, which together covered around 99% of the repertoires. The TCS score was defined as the ratio of F50 (clonal expansion) to E x V (chaos), calculated using BLOSUM62-based TCRdist between CDR3 peptides within each V-J. Welch's t-statistics and random forest reduced 500 to 550 V-J features to 10 to 15, which were used in a naive Bayes classifier (R e1071). Using fastp trimming at Q25 and MiXCR clonotype assembly, TCRdb reanalyzed the public sequencing data and kept in-frame beta chains. One record per CDR3 amino acid sequence lists the most common genes and DNA. Clone size and V and J calls follow TCRdb, not the original study. Within this sample are around 700,000 distinct CDR3 sequences, with around 20% of them counted one time only. The ten most abundant clones make up 16% of the sample.

The TCR sequence derives from a woman between 50 and 59 years old with Graves' hyperthyroidism that later progressed to Graves' ophthalmopathy. Sequenced sample: blood.

The CDR3 corresponds to CASGSGVTEAFS. The DNA is TGTGCCAGCGGGTCAGGGGTGACTGAAGCTTTCTCT. The chain is encoded by TRBV7-9 joined to TRBJ1-1; the D gene is possibly TRBD1, with 6 bases matching. A total of 12 residues make up the CDR3, ends included. Only the CDR3 DNA is retained, 36 bases long and in frame from the first base. The germline V gene (reference sequence) specifies SEHNR as CDR1 and FQNEAQ as CDR2. The germline ends are 12 bases apart after V is trimmed by 8 bases and J by 5 bases.